The source of this TCR beta chain is a study of molecular identifiers for immune sequencing clone quantification. Study-wide context: Replicate RNA from 20,000 or 100,000 naive CD8 T cells formed five aliquots; four were sequenced.

Trimming took off 6 bases at V and 2 bases at J, with 20 bases between the two ends. Germline CDR1 and CDR2: DFQATT and SNEGSKA (reference sequence). The CDR3 loop spans 15 amino acids. Whole-study results and caveats: Jurkat TCR RNA spiked in from one cell reportedly remained identifiable amid some 950,000 naive cells.

Turning to this clonotype: Antigen: not known. One base away lies a much larger clone, so this may be a sequencing read error.

TCRdb used MiXCR to reprocess the PCR reads, holding one entry per CDR3 protein. Among some 650,000 distinct CDR3 sequences listed, 15% to 20% were seen once. A CD8+CD4-CCR7+CD45RA+ phenotype served as the sorting definition for naive CD8 T cells. This receptor was identified in a human donor in good health. Some libraries in this study had Jurkat cell RNA spiked in. The sample was naive CD8+ T cells from blood, with Jurkat cell RNA spiked in. Documented subset: FACS-sorted CD8+CD4-CCR7+CD45RA+ naive T cells. This chain uses TRBV20-1 with TRBJ2-7; D possibly corresponds to TRBD1 (6 bases). The chain's CDR3 is CSAQARQEATYEQYF. CDR3 coding DNA: TGCAGTGCACAGGCACGACAGGAGGCCACCTACGAGCAGTACTTC.